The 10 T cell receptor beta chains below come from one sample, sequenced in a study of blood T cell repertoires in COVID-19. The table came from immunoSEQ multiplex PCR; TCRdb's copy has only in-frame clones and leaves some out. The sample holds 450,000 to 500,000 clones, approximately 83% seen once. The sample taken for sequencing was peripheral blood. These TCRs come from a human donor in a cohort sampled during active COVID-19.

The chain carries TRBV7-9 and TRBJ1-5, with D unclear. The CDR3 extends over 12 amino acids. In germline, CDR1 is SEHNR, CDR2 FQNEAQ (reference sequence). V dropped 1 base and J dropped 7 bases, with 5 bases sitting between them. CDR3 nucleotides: TGTGCCAGCAGCTTAGGGCAGCAGCCCCAGCATTTT. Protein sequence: CASSLGQQPQHF.

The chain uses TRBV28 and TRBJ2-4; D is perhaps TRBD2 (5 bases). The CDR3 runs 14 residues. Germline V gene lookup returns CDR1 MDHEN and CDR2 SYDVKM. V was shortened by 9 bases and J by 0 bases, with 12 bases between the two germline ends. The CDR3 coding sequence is TGTGCCAGTCTAGCCTCAGGAGCCAAAAACATTCAGTACTTC. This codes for CASLASGAKNIQYF.

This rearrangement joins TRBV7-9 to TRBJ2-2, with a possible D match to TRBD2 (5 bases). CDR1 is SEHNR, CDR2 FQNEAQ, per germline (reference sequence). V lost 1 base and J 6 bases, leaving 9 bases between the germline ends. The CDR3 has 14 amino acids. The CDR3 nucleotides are TGTGCCAGCAGCTTAGGCCGGGAAGCCGGGGAGCTGTTTTTT. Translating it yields CASSLGREAGELFF.

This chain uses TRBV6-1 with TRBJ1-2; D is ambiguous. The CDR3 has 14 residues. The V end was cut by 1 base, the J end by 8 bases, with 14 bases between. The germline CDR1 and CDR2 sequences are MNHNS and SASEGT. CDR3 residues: CASSEVAGATGYTF. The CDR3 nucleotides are TGTGCCAGCAGTGAAGTTGCGGGCGCAACGGGCTACACCTTC.

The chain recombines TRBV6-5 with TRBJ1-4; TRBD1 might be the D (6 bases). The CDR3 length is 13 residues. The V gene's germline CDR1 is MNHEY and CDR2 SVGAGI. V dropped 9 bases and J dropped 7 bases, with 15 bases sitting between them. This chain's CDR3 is CASNRARGEKLFF. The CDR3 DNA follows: TGTGCCAGTAACAGGGCTCGGGGTGAAAAACTGTTTTTT.

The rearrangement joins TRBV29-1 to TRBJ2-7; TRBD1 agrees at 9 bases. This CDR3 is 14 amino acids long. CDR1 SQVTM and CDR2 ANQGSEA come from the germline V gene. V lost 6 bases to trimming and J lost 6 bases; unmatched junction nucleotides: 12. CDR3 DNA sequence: TGCAGCGTCCGTGCCGGGACAGGGACCGGCGAGCAGTACTTC. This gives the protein CSVRAGTGTGEQYF.

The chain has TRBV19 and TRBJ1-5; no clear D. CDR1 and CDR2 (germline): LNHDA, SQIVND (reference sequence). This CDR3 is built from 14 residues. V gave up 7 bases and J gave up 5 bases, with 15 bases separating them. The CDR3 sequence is CASISSGSHQPQHF. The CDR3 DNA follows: TGTGCCAGTATTTCGAGCGGAAGCCATCAGCCCCAGCATTTT.

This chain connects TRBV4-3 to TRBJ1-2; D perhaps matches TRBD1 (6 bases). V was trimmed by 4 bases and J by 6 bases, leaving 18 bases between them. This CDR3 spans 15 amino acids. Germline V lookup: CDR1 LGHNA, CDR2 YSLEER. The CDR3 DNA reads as TGCGCCAGCAGCCTCCGCGTCACAGGGTCCAATGGCTACACCTTC. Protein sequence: CASSLRVTGSNGYTF.

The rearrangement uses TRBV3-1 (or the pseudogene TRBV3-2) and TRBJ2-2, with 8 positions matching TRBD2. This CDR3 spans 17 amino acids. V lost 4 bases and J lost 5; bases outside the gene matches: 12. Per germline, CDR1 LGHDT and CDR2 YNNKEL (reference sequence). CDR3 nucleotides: TGTGCCAGCAGCCCCCCGACCCGGAGCGGGAGAACCGGGGAGCTGTTTTTT. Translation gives CASSPPTRSGRTGELFF.

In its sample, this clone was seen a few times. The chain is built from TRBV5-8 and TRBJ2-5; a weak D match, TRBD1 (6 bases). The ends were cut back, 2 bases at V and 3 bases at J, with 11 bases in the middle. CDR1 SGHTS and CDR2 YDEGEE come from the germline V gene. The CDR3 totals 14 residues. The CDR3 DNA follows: TGTGCCAGCAGCTTAGTAGAGGGGGAAGAGACCCAGTACTTC. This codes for CASSLVEGEETQYF.